This T cell receptor beta chain was found in a study of T cell repertoires in cytomegalovirus infection. Note on this clonotype: As yet, its antigen is unknown.

The ends were cut back, 5 bases at V and 8 bases at J, with 19 bases in the middle. Germline V gene data show CDR1 as LNHDA and CDR2 as SQIVND (reference sequence). This CDR3 comprises 15 residues. TCRdb used MiXCR to reprocess the reads, holding one entry per CDR3 protein. The repertoire has about 220,000 distinct CDR3 sequences, roughly two fifths of them found once; the top ten carry 59%. The receptor was isolated from a human donor in good health (CMV status not recorded). Some clones in this sample may be carry-over from other donors' samples. V usage is TRBV19 and J usage is TRBJ2-1, with D possibly being TRBD2 (6 bases). Sequencing used CD8+ T cells from cultured PBMCs, obtained from culture after CMV antigen stimulation. In DNA form, the CDR3 reads TGTGCCAGTAGTCCCACCGGGACTCGACTCGATGAGCAGTTCTTC. This gives the protein CASSPTGTRLDEQFF.